A single sample is the source of the 21 T cell receptor beta chains below, sequenced in a study of blood T cell repertoires in COVID-19. Repertoires were generated with immunoSEQ multiplex PCR, while TCRdb's copy carries only in-frame clones and drops some. Found here are around 150,000 clones, 75% to 90% of them singletons; the top ten hold roughly a tenth. Input material: peripheral blood. The origin of the receptors is a human donor in a cohort sampled during active COVID-19.

The genes are TRBV11-3 and TRBJ2-4; the D gene is possibly TRBD1 (5 bases). This CDR3 region has 13 residues. V dropped 1 base and J dropped 12 bases, with 13 bases sitting between them. Per germline, CDR1 SGHNT and CDR2 YENEEA. As DNA, the CDR3 is TGTGCCAGCAGCTTAGCCCAGGGTGGGAATCAGTACTTC. Its protein is CASSLAQGGNQYF. The full variable domain, rest sourced from reference TRBV11-3 and TRBJ2-4, is EAGVVQSPRYKIIEKKQPVAFWCNPISGHNTLYWYLQNLGQGPELLIRYENEEAVDDSQLPKDRFSAERLKGVDSTLKIQPAELGDSAVYLCASSLAQGGNQYFGAGTRLSVL.

In DNA form, the CDR3 reads TGTGCCAGCAGTACCACCCCGGCTGGGGAGTCCGCGACGGAAGGGGCCAACGTCCTGACTTTC. Translating gives CASSTTPAGESATEGANVLTF. The chain employs TRBV6-2 or TRBV6-3 and TRBJ2-6; TRBD2 is a possible D gene (5 bases). The CDR3 runs to 21 residues. Trimming removed 5 bases at V and 4 bases at J, with 30 bases between. Per germline, CDR1 MNHEY and CDR2 SVGEGT.

This sequence joins TRBV27 and TRBJ1-1, with TRBD1 matching 9 bases. CDR1 is MNHEY, CDR2 SMNVEV, per germline (reference sequence). Losses at the gene ends were 5 bases for V and 7 bases for J; bases not matched to a gene: 8. This CDR3 region has 14 residues. This CDR3 reads CASSTPGQGGEAFF. The CDR3 nucleotides are TGTGCCAGCAGTACACCGGGACAGGGTGGTGAAGCTTTCTTT.

The chain carries TRBV6-5 and TRBJ1-1; a possible D gene is TRBD1 (6 bases). The V end lost 6 bases, the J end lost 4 bases, and 15 bases lay between the germline ends. CDR3 length equals 14 residues. CDR1 is MNHEY and CDR2 is SVGAGI in the germline V gene. As DNA, the CDR3 is TGTGCCAGCAGCCTTAAAACAGGGATCACTGAAGCTTTCTTT. It is translated as CASSLKTGITEAFF.

The chain combines TRBV19 with TRBJ1-2; tentative D call: TRBD1 (5 bases). The CDR3 runs 15 residues. Trimming took off 6 bases at V and 2 bases at J, with 16 bases between the two ends. In germline, CDR1 is LNHDA, CDR2 SQIVND (reference sequence). The CDR3: CASRLLGQSNYGYTF. The CDR3 DNA sequence: TGTGCCAGTAGATTATTGGGGCAGTCCAACTATGGCTACACCTTC.

This chain links TRBV20-1 with TRBJ2-5; no firm D call. Germline assignment: CDR1 DFQATT and CDR2 SNEGSKA (reference sequence). The V and J ends lost 6 bases and 4 bases respectively, with 9 bases between them. CDR3 length equals 11 residues. CDR3 nucleotide sequence: TGCAGTGCCCCCGAACTAGAGACCCAGTACTTC. This translates into CSAPELETQYF.

The J gene is TRBJ2-1, the V gene TRBV29-1; 10 bases match TRBD2. V shed 3 bases, J shed 8 bases, and the junction held 10 bases outside the gene matches. The CDR3 loop spans 15 amino acids. Germline V gives CDR1 SQVTM, CDR2 ANQGSEA. The CDR3 loop is CSVDTSGVPNHEQFF. CDR3 DNA sequence: TGCAGCGTTGATACTAGCGGGGTACCTAACCATGAGCAGTTCTTC.

The chain joins TRBV10-1 to TRBJ1-1; D unclear. V was trimmed by 3 bases and J by 5 bases, leaving 10 bases between them. The CDR3 is 13 residues long. The germline CDR1 and CDR2 sequences are WNHNN and SYGVQD (reference sequence). The CDR3 is CASSESDFTEAFF. CDR3 in DNA: TGCGCCAGCAGTGAATCAGATTTTACTGAAGCTTTCTTT.

This sequence joins TRBV5-1 and TRBJ1-1, with D possibly being TRBD1 (5 bases). Germline-derived CDR1 and CDR2 are SGHRS and YFSETQ. V was clipped by 1 base and J by 4 bases, with 8 bases between them. This CDR3 comprises 13 residues. The CDR3 protein is CASSLWGGTEAFF. The CDR3 nucleotides read TGCGCCAGCAGCTTGTGGGGGGGCACTGAAGCTTTCTTT.

The table lists this clone with many counts. The junction departs from the called germline gene at one end, perhaps through a read error. The J gene is TRBJ2-2, the V gene TRBV7-7; D is undetermined. The CDR3 covers 14 residues. Germline CDR1 reads SSHAT; CDR2 reads FNYEAQ (reference sequence). CDR3 in amino acids: CASSLGQNTGELFF. The CDR3 coding sequence is TGTGCTAGCAGCTTAGGGCAGAACACCGGGGAGCTGTTTTTT.

The chain employs TRBV28 and TRBJ1-6; 8 bases agree with TRBD1. CDR1 is MDHEN, CDR2 SYDVKM, per germline. CDR3 size: 16 residues. The trim removed 2 bases at V and 10 bases at J, leaving 10 bases unmatched. This CDR3 reads CASSLRGGQGASPLHF. CDR3 in DNA: TGTGCCAGCAGTTTAAGGGGTGGGCAGGGGGCATCACCCCTCCACTTT.

Here the CDR3 reads CASSVASGSPTDTQYF. CDR3 DNA: TGTGCCAGCAGCGTAGCTAGCGGGAGCCCCACAGATACGCAGTATTTT. The chain employs TRBV9 and TRBJ2-3; TRBD2 matches 10 bases. Trimming at V came to 0 bases and at J to 2 bases, leaving 3 bases not matched to a gene. The CDR3 loop spans 16 amino acids. From germline, CDR1 is SGDLS and CDR2 YYNGEE.

This chain connects TRBV11-3 to TRBJ1-1; possibly TRBD1 for D (5 bases). V was clipped by 2 bases and J by 11 bases, with 15 bases between them. Per the germline V gene, CDR1 is SGHNT and CDR2 is YENEEA. The CDR3 covers 13 residues. As DNA, the CDR3 is TGTGCCAGCAGCTTATCTTCCAGGGATCGCGCTTTCTTT. Protein: CASSLSSRDRAFF.

The rearrangement uses TRBV6-2 or TRBV6-3 and TRBJ2-3; 8 nucleotides line up with TRBD1. This CDR3 contains 17 residues. V dropped 6 bases and J dropped 4; count of bases not matched to a gene: 15. Germline CDR1 and CDR2: MNHEY and SVGEGT. The CDR3 region is CASRPYRGFGLPDTQYF. CDR3 bases: TGTGCCAGCAGGCCTTACAGGGGGTTTGGGCTACCAGATACGCAGTATTTT.

This clone was recorded only once. The chain employs TRBV6-5 and TRBJ2-3; TRBD2 matches at 11 bases. With 7 bases clipped from V and 1 base from J, the junction kept 4 bases outside the gene matches. Germline V gene sequence: CDR1 MNHEY, CDR2 SVGAGI. This CDR3 is 15 amino acids long. CDR3 protein: CASNSGGAGTDTQYF. The CDR3 region has the DNA TGTGCCAGCAATAGCGGGGGGGCGGGCACAGATACGCAGTATTTT.

The chain carries TRBV3-1 (or the pseudogene TRBV3-2) and TRBJ1-5; unclear D gene. CDR3 length equals 15 residues. The germline V gene has CDR1 LGHDT and CDR2 YNNKEL (reference sequence). The germline V and J ends were trimmed by 0 bases and 6 bases, with 12 bases remaining between them. CDR3 amino acids: CASSQDMREGQPQHF. CDR3 nucleotides: TGTGCCAGCAGCCAAGATATGAGGGAGGGTCAGCCCCAGCATTTT.

In this sample, this clone turned up once. The chain carries TRBV30 and TRBJ1-6; the D is unclear. V was trimmed by 5 bases and J by 7 bases, leaving 12 bases between them. CDR3 length: 13 amino acids. Germline-derived CDR1 and CDR2 are GTSNPN and SVGIG (reference sequence). Here the CDR3 DNA reads TGTGCCTGGGCAGGCGTAATAAATTCACCCCTCCACTTT. It encodes CAWAGVINSPLHF.

The CDR3 sequence: CASSLSSGGAIEQYF. CDR3 bases: TGTGCCAGCAGCTTATCCAGCGGGGGGGCAATTGAGCAGTACTTC. The chain employs TRBV7-9 and TRBJ2-7, with 10 bases that match TRBD2. V trimming: 2 bases; J trimming: 7 bases; junction bases outside the gene matches: 8. The CDR3 is 15 amino acids. CDR1 is SEHNR and CDR2 is FQNEAQ in the germline V gene (reference sequence).

V and J are TRBV11-2 and TRBJ1-1; no definite D call. The V and J ends lost 8 bases and 0 bases respectively, with 7 bases between them. Germline CDR1 and CDR2: SGHAT and FQNNGV. CDR3 length: 12 amino acids. CDR3 region: CASVRVNTEAFF. Written as DNA, the CDR3 is TGTGCCAGCGTCCGGGTGAACACTGAAGCTTTCTTT.

This sequence joins TRBV5-1 and TRBJ1-2; D is perhaps TRBD1 (6 bases). The germline gives CDR1 SGHRS, CDR2 YFSETQ. V lost 6 bases, J lost 3 bases, and 15 bases lay in between. The length of the CDR3 is 14 residues. DNA of the CDR3: TGCGCCAGCACCTTCCGGGGGGGCGACTATGGCTACACCTTC. Encoded protein: CASTFRGGDYGYTF.

The CDR3 loop reads CASSQYGGGMNTQYF. As DNA, the CDR3 is TGTGCCAGCAGCCAATACGGGGGAGGAATGAATACGCAGTATTTT. This chain uses TRBV3-1 (or the pseudogene TRBV3-2) with TRBJ2-3, with D perhaps matching TRBD2 (6 bases). CDR1 LGHDT and CDR2 YNNKEL come from the germline V gene (reference sequence). This CDR3 comprises 15 residues. The V end lost 2 bases, the J end lost 7 bases, and 16 bases lay between the germline ends.